These 9 T cell receptor beta chains were sequenced from one sample in a study of control samples from healthy donors and cancer patients. This table comes from immunoSEQ multiplex PCR, and its TCRdb copy is limited to in-frame clones, with some not included. This table has more than 70,000 clones, 91% appearing once. Material: blood. All receptors come from a woman under 40 in good health.

The V gene is TRBV3-1 (or the pseudogene TRBV3-2), the J gene TRBJ1-1, with D tentatively TRBD1 (5 bases). CDR1 is LGHDT, CDR2 YNNKEL, per germline (reference sequence). The V gene lost 3 bases and the J gene lost 1 base, with 12 bases spanning the gap. The CDR3 loop spans 15 amino acids. CDR3 bases: TGTGCCAGCAGCCATCGGGGGAGGGGGAACACTGAAGCTTTCTTT. This translates into CASSHRGRGNTEAFF.

V is TRBV27 and J is TRBJ2-7; perhaps TRBD1 as D (6 bases). The ends were cut back, 5 bases at V and 3 bases at J, with 17 bases in the middle. CDR1 is MNHEY and CDR2 is SMNVEV in the germline V gene (reference sequence). The CDR3 is made up of 15 amino acids. CDR3 in amino acids: CASSNLTRGHYEQYF. The CDR3 DNA reads TGTGCCAGCAGTAATTTGACAAGGGGACACTACGAGCAGTACTTC.

The rearrangement uses TRBV7-2 and TRBJ1-2; D is uncertain. V was clipped by 5 bases and J by 1 base, with 8 bases between them. Germline V gene data show CDR1 as SGHTA and CDR2 as FQGNSA. This CDR3 has 13 residues. This CDR3 is CASSLQLNYGYTF. In nucleotides, the CDR3 is TGTGCCAGCAGCCTACAGCTTAACTATGGCTACACCTTC.

This chain links TRBV2 with TRBJ2-3, with D tentatively TRBD2 (6 bases). The CDR3 length is 17 residues. Looked up from germline, CDR1 is SNHLY and CDR2 is FYNNEI. Trimming removed 4 bases from V and 5 bases from J, with 22 bases in between. CDR3 protein: CASSAPPATGAEDTQYF. The CDR3 region has the DNA TGTGCCAGCAGTGCCCCCCCAGCAACGGGAGCAGAAGATACGCAGTATTTT.

The V gene is TRBV6-5, the J gene TRBJ1-4, with TRBD1 matching 11 bases. Germline assignment: CDR1 MNHEY and CDR2 SVGAGI. The CDR3 is 14 amino acids. V trimming: 4 bases; J trimming: 8 bases; junction bases outside the gene matches: 3. The CDR3 DNA follows: TGTGCCAGCAGTTTGGACAGGGGGCTGGAAAAACTGTTTTTT. Protein product: CASSLDRGLEKLFF.

The chain couples TRBV7-6 to TRBJ1-1; D gene unclear. The germline gives CDR1 SGHVS, CDR2 FNYEAQ. The V end lost 5 bases, the J end lost 5 bases, and 18 bases lay between the germline ends. The CDR3 totals 15 residues. CDR3 nucleotide sequence: TGTGCCAGCAGCCCCCCGGATCCCCGCGGGACTGAAGCTTTCTTT. Encoded protein: CASSPPDPRGTEAFF.

The V gene is TRBV4-2, the J gene TRBJ1-5; 9 nucleotides align to TRBD1. This CDR3 region has 16 residues. In germline, CDR1 is LGHNA, CDR2 YNFKEQ. The J segment lost 6 bases and the V segment lost 4 bases, leaving 10 bases of the junction unmatched. The CDR3 DNA sequence: TGTGCCAGCAGCCCCGGGGGGAGACAGGGGGGTCAGCCCCAGCATTTT. Its translation is CASSPGGRQGGQPQHF.

A remark on this clone: An end of the junction does not agree with germline; a read error may underlie this. This chain links TRBV18 with TRBJ1-1; D ambiguous. Germline V gene sequence: CDR1 KGHSH, CDR2 LQKENI. The CDR3 is 14 residues long. As DNA, the CDR3 is TGTGCCAGCTCGCCACAGACTTTGAACACTGAAGCTTTCTTT. Encoded protein: CASSPQTLNTEAFF. The variable domain in full, completed from reference TRBV18 and TRBJ1-1, reads NAGVMQNPRHLVRRRGQEARLRCSPMKGHSHVYWYRQLPEEGLKFMVYLQKENIIDESGMPKERFSAEFPKEGPSILRIQQVVRGDSAAYFCASSPQTLNTEAFFGQGTRLTVV.

This clone was detected once. The chain recombines TRBV29-1 with TRBJ1-1; TRBD1 aligns across 9 bases. The V segment lost 5 bases and the J segment 4 bases; nucleotides outside the gene matches: 8. The germline V gene has CDR1 SQVTM and CDR2 ANQGSEA. The length of the CDR3 is 14 residues. This CDR3 reads CSVHIGTGFTEAFF. DNA of the CDR3: TGCAGCGTTCATATCGGGACAGGGTTCACTGAAGCTTTCTTT. Variable domain in full (rest from reference TRBV29-1 and TRBJ1-1): SAVISQKPSRDICQRGTSLTIQCQVDSQVTMMFWYRQQPGQSLTLIATANQGSEATYESGFVIDKFPISRPNLTFSTLTVSNMSPEDSSIYLCSVHIGTGFTEAFFGQGTRLTVV.